Below are 10 T cell receptor beta chains sequenced from a single sample in a study of CD8 T cells in Susac syndrome. It was with random hexamers that 0.5 to 1 ug RNA was reverse transcribed. TCRdb used MiXCR to reprocess the immunoSEQ multiplex PCR reads, holding one entry per CDR3 protein. The sample holds approximately 190,000 distinct CDR3 sequences, 95% seen once. Sample: CD8+ T cells from PBMCs. The source of these receptors is a human donor with Susac syndrome.

This rearrangement joins TRBV28 to TRBJ2-7; 7 nucleotides line up with TRBD2. CDR1 is MDHEN and CDR2 is SYDVKM in the germline V gene. The CDR3 covers 14 residues. V gave up 9 bases and J gave up 5 bases; unmatched junction bases: 13. CDR3 DNA sequence: TGTGCCAGTACCCAACGGGGAGGGTTCCACGAGCAGTACTTC. As protein: CASTQRGGFHEQYF.

The chain combines TRBV4-1 with TRBJ2-1, with 10 bases matching TRBD2. Losses at the gene ends were 7 bases for V and 7 bases for J; bases not matched to a gene: 7. This CDR3 has 14 residues. Per the germline V gene, CDR1 is MGHRA and CDR2 is YSYEKL. The CDR3 loop is CASTASGSWNEQFF. Written as DNA, the CDR3 is TGCGCCAGCACCGCTAGCGGGAGTTGGAATGAGCAGTTCTTC.

The V gene is TRBV28, the J gene TRBJ1-1, with 7 bases aligning to TRBD1. The germline V gene encodes CDR1 MDHEN and CDR2 SYDVKM. Unmatched junction bases numbered 7, after V lost 5 bases and J lost 1 base. The CDR3 length is 15 residues. The CDR3 nucleotides are TGTGCCAGCAGTACATACGGACAGGAGAACACTGAAGCTTTCTTT. Protein product: CASSTYGQENTEAFF.

This chain links TRBV13 with TRBJ2-7; D perhaps matches TRBD1 (6 bases). CDR1 is PRHDT, CDR2 FYEKMQ, per germline (reference sequence). V lost 6 bases to trimming and J lost 0 bases, with 15 bases between them. The CDR3 covers 15 residues. The DNA of the CDR3 is TGTGCCAGCAGGGGGACCGGGACATTCTCCTACGAGCAGTACTTC. This gives the protein CASRGTGTFSYEQYF.

V usage is TRBV24-1 and J usage is TRBJ2-1; 10 bases map to TRBD1. The CDR3 runs 17 residues. Losses at the gene ends were 1 base for V and 7 bases for J; bases not matched to a gene: 9. CDR1 is KGHDR, CDR2 SFDVKD, per germline. The CDR3 reads CATSDFAGTGVVNEQFF. CDR3 nucleotides: TGTGCCACCAGTGATTTCGCCGGGACAGGGGTAGTGAATGAGCAGTTCTTC.

The genes are TRBV6-5 and TRBJ2-7; D possibly corresponds to TRBD1 (6 bases). V was clipped by 6 bases and J by 0 bases, with 12 bases between them. CDR1 and CDR2 from the germline V gene are MNHEY and SVGAGI. This CDR3 is built from 14 residues. CDR3 DNA: TGTGCCAGCAGCTACAGGGCCGACTCCTACGAGCAGTACTTC. It specifies CASSYRADSYEQYF.

The V call is TRBV15, the J call TRBJ2-1, with D tentatively TRBD2 (6 bases). This CDR3 has 16 amino acids. Germline CDR1 reads LNHNV; CDR2 reads YYDKDF (reference sequence). The germline V and J ends were trimmed by 0 bases and 5 bases, with 14 bases remaining between them. DNA for the CDR3: TGTGCCACCAGCAGAGATTTGGAGGGCAGGGACAATGAGCAGTTCTTC. Residues: CATSRDLEGRDNEQFF.

The chain carries TRBV5-1 and TRBJ2-1, with 8 bases matching TRBD1. Germline assignment: CDR1 SGHRS and CDR2 YFSETQ. With V trimmed by 2 bases and J by 6 bases, 7 bases remained unmatched. The CDR3 has 15 amino acids. CDR3 sequence (DNA): TGCGCCAGCAGCTTCGAGGACAGGGTCTCCAATGAGCAGTTCTTC. It encodes CASSFEDRVSNEQFF.

The V gene is TRBV20-1, the J gene TRBJ2-5; no clear D. V lost 6 bases to trimming and J lost 2 bases, with 13 bases between them. This CDR3 has 13 residues. Per germline, CDR1 DFQATT and CDR2 SNEGSKA (reference sequence). As DNA, the CDR3 is TGCAGTGCCTTCTCGGGTATTCAAGAGACCCAGTACTTC. This translates into CSAFSGIQETQYF.

The chain has TRBV7-9 and TRBJ2-5; maybe TRBD2 (5 bases). This CDR3 is built from 15 residues. The V gene lost 1 base and the J gene lost 7 bases, with 16 bases spanning the gap. The germline V gene encodes CDR1 SEHNR and CDR2 FQNEAQ (reference sequence). The CDR3 here is CASSLVEGVEVTQYF. The CDR3 bases are TGTGCCAGCAGCTTAGTTGAGGGAGTTGAGGTGACCCAGTACTTC.